Sequencing of this T cell receptor beta chain was carried out in a study of patients and donors after allogeneic stem cell transplantation. Trimming pared 0 bases from V and 6 bases from J, leaving 18 bases between. Per germline, CDR1 SGHRS and CDR2 YFSETQ. The CDR3 extends over 16 amino acids. Each CDR3 protein is one row after TCRdb ran MiXCR on the RT-PCR reads. The sample carries under 95,000 distinct CDR3 sequences, 4.5% to 5% recorded once. The V and J genes are TRBV5-1 and TRBJ1-2, with D perhaps TRBD1 (5 bases). This TCR was sampled from a human donor who was either an allogeneic HSCT recipient or a stem cell or donor lymphocyte infusion donor (not recorded which). It is not recorded whose cells these are; they may come from a transplant donor. Sequenced: blood, either unsorted or a sorted T cell fraction (not recorded which). CDR3 region: CASSLAIVSGRDGYTF. DNA for the CDR3: TGCGCCAGCAGCTTGGCCATCGTGAGTGGCAGGGATGGCTACACCTTC.